This T cell receptor (beta chain) was sequenced for a study of T-cell reconstitution after alpha-beta-depleted transplantation in children. Points from the study as a whole: Some patients' high day-60 TCRbeta diversity was attributed to recipient cells surviving conditioning. Expanded clones from the graft, numbering several hundred, reportedly supplied alpha-beta T cells about two months after transplant. Newly generated T cells supplied most T-cell counts and diversity one year post-transplant.

There are many counts of this clonotype. Its specificity is unknown. Trimming left V 6 bases short and J 6 bases short, with 9 bases between. This CDR3 has 11 residues. A TCRbeta library incorporating unique molecular identifiers was prepared. MiXCR, run by TCRdb on the PCR reads, gives a single entry per CDR3 protein. The data hold 490,000 or so distinct CDR3 sequences, with more than 9% observed a single time. This clonotype was obtained from a child aged 2-15 years with inherited bone marrow failure, due to receive a stem cell transplant. The specimen comprised PBMCs, sampled before TCRalphabeta/CD19-depleted stem cell transplant. V gene TRBV12-3 or TRBV12-4 combines with J gene TRBJ2-7; D remains ambiguous. Here the CDR3 DNA reads TGTGCCAGCAGCGGAGTGGGCGAGCAGTACTTC. This gives the protein CASSGVGEQYF.